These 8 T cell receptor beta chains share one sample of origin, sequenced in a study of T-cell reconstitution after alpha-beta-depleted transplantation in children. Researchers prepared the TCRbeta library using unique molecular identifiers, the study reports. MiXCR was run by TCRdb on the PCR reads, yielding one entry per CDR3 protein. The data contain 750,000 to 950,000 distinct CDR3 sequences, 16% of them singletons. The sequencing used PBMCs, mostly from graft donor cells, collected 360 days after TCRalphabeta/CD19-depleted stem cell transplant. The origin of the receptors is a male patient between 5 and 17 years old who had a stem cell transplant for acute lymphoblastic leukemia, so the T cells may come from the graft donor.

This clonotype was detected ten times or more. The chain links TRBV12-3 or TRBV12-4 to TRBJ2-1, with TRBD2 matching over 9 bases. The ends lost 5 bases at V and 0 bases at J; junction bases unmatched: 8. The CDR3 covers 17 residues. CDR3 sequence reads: CASSQYSGRPSYNEQFF. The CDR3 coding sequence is TGTGCCAGCAGTCAATATAGCGGGAGACCCTCCTACAATGAGCAGTTCTTC.

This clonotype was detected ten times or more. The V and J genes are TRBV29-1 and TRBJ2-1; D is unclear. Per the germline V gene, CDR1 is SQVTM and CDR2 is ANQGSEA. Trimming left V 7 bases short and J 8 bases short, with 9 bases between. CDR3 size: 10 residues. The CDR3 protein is CSASDYEQFF. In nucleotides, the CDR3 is TGCAGCGCATCAGACTATGAGCAGTTCTTC.

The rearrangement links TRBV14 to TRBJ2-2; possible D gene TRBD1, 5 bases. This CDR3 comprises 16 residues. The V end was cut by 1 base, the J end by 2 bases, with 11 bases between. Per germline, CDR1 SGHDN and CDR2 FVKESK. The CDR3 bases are TGTGCCAGCAGCCAAGTGCCGACAGTCAACACCGGGGAGCTGTTTTTT. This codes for CASSQVPTVNTGELFF.

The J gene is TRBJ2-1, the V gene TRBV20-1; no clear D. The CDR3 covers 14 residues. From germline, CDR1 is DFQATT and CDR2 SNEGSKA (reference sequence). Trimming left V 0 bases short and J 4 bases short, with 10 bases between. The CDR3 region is CSARDPRSYNEQFF. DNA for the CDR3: TGCAGTGCTAGAGATCCGCGATCTTACAATGAGCAGTTCTTC.

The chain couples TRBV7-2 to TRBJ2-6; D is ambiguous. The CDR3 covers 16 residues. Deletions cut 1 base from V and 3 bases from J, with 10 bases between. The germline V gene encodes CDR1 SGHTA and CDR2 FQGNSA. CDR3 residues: CASSLVVVIGANVLTF. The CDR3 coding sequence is TGTGCCAGCAGCTTAGTCGTTGTAATTGGGGCCAACGTCCTGACTTTC.

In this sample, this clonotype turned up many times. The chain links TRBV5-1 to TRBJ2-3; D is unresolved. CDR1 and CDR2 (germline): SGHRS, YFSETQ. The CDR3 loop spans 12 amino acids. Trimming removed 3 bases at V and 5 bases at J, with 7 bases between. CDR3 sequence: CASSYFGDTQYF. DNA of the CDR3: TGCGCCAGCAGCTACTTTGGAGATACGCAGTATTTT.

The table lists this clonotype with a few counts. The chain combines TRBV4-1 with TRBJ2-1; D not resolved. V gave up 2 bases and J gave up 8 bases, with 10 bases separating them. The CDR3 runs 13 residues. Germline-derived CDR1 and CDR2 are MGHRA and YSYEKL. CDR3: CASSQFFRYEQFF. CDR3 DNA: TGCGCCAGCAGCCAATTCTTTAGGTATGAGCAGTTCTTC.

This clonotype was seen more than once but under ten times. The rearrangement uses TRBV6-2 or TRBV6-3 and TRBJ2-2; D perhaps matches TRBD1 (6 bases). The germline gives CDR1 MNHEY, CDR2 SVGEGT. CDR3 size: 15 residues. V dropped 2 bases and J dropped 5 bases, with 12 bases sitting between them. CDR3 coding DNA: TGTGCCAGCAGTTACGTGGGGGCGAGAACCGGGGAGCTGTTTTTT. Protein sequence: CASSYVGARTGELFF.